Ten or more counts support the clone carrying this T cell receptor (beta chain). Its antigen remains unidentified. These data are taken from a study of T-cell reconstitution after alpha-beta-depleted transplantation in children. Study-level results: T-cell counts and diversity at one year following transplant were attributed mainly to newly produced T cells. For some patients, TCRbeta diversity was high at day 60 because of recipient T cells and thymic progenitors that survived. The study reportedly traced alpha-beta T cells about two months after transplant to several hundred expanded graft clones.

This CDR3 spans 13 amino acids. The ends were cut back, 6 bases at V and 3 bases at J, with 12 bases in the middle. Per the germline V gene, CDR1 is SEHNR and CDR2 is FQNEAQ (reference sequence). Preparing the TCRbeta library involved the use of unique molecular identifiers. TCRdb fed the PCR reads into MiXCR, producing one record per CDR3 protein. There are 540,000 or so distinct CDR3 sequences in the sample; under 25% occur only once, and 11% to 15% lies in the top ten. The chain recombines TRBV7-9 with TRBJ2-7, with a possible D match to TRBD2 (5 bases). The sequence came from a boy less than two years old who had a stem cell transplant for acute myeloid leukemia, so the T cells may come from the graft donor. The input for sequencing was PBMCs, mostly from graft donor cells, taken 360 days after TCRalphabeta/CD19-depleted stem cell transplant. In nucleotides, the CDR3 is TGTGCCAGCAGGGAAGAGGGAAACTACGAGCAGTACGTC. This encodes CASREEGNYEQYV.